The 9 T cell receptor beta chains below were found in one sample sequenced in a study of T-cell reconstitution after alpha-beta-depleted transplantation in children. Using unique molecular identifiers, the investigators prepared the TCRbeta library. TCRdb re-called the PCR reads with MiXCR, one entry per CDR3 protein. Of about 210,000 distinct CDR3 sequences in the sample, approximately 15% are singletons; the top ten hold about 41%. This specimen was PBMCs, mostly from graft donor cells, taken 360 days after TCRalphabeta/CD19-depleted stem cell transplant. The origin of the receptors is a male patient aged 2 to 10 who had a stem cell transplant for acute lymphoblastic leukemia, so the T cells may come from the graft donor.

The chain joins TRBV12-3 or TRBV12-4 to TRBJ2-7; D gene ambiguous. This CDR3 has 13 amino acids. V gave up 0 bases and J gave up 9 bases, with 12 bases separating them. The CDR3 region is CASSLAGGPGQYF. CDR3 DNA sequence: TGTGCCAGCAGTTTAGCGGGTGGTCCGGGGCAGTACTTC.

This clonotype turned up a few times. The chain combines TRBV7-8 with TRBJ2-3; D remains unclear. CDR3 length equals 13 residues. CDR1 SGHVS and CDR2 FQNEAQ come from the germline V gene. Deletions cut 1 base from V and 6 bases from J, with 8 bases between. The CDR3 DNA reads TGTGCCAGCAGCTTAGACTTTCGGGATACGCAGTATTTT. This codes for CASSLDFRDTQYF. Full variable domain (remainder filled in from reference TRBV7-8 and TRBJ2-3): GAGVSQSPRYKVAKRGQDVALRCDPISGHVSLFWYQQALGQGPEFLTYFQNEAQLDKSGLPSDRFFAERPEGSVSTLKIQRTQQEDSAVYLCASSLDFRDTQYFGPGTRLTVL.

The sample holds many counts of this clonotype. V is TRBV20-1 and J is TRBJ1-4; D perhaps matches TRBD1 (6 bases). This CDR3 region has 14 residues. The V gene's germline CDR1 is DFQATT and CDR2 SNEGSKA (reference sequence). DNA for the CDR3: TGCAGCCCCCTTAACAGGGCAACTAATGAAAAACTGTTTTTT. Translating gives CSPLNRATNEKLFF.

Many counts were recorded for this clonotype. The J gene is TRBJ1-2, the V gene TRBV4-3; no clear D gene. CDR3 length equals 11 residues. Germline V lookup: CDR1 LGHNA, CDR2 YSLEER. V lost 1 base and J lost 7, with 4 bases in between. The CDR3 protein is CASSQGGGYTF. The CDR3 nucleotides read TGCGCCAGCAGCCAAGGTGGTGGCTACACCTTC.

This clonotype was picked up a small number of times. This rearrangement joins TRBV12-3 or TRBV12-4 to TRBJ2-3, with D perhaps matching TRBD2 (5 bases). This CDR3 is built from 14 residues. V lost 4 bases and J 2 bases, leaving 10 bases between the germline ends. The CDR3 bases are TGTGCCAGCAGTTATATAGCGCCCACAGATACGCAGTATTTT. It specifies CASSYIAPTDTQYF.

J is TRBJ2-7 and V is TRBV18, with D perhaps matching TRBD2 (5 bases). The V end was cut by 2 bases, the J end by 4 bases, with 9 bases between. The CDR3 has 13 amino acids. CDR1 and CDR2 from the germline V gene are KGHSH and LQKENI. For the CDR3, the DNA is TGTGCCAGCTCACCAGCGCCGGGGTACGAGCAGTACTTC. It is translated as CASSPAPGYEQYF.

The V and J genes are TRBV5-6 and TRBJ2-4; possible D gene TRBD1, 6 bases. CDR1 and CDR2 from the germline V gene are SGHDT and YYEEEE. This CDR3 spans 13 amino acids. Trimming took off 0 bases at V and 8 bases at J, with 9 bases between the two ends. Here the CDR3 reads CASSLGYRDIQYF. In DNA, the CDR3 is TGTGCCAGCAGCTTGGGGTACAGGGACATTCAGTACTTC.

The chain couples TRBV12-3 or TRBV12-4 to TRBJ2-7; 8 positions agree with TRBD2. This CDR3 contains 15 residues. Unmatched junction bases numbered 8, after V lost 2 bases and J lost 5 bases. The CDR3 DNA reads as TGTGCCAGCAGTTTATCGGGGGGGGCGAACCACGAGCAGTACTTC. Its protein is CASSLSGGANHEQYF.

The CDR3 loop is CASSLSGRTETQYF. CDR3 DNA: TGTGCCAGCAGCTTATCGGGGAGGACCGAGACCCAGTACTTC. This rearrangement joins TRBV11-2 to TRBJ2-5; TRBD2 is a possible D gene (6 bases). There are 14 residues in the CDR3. V was cut by 2 bases and J by 5 bases, with 12 bases left in between. Germline CDR1 SGHAT, CDR2 FQNNGV.